This entry is about one TCR beta chain. Its target is not known. This specimen comes from a study of neurological immune-mediated disorders. General study points: Private repertoires in all groups were suggested by the finding that expanded clones across subjects shared no CDR3 amino acid sequences.

The making of cDNA relied on 5'RACE with 10-nucleotide random UMIs. Every sequencing run produced over 180 million TCR-beta sequences, and the sequences from any one run covered 15-18 subjects. TCRdb passed the 5' RACE reads through MiXCR, listing each CDR3 protein once. The table records roughly 57,000 distinct CDR3 sequences, 24% of them present only once. CDR1 is DFQATT, CDR2 SNEGSKA, per germline (reference sequence). The CDR3 is 13 amino acids. Regarding time point: technical triplicate 2. The unsorted libraries originated from 2 million PBMCs that had been stored at -80 C. The chain links TRBV20-1 to TRBJ1-5, with a weak D call TRBD1 (6 bases). The sequenced sample consisted of PBMCs. This sequence was found in a man in his sixties with HTLV-1-associated myelopathy (HAM/TSP). The CDR3 here is CIARGQVNQPQHF. CDR3 DNA: TGCATTGCCAGGGGTCAGGTAAATCAGCCCCAGCATTTT.